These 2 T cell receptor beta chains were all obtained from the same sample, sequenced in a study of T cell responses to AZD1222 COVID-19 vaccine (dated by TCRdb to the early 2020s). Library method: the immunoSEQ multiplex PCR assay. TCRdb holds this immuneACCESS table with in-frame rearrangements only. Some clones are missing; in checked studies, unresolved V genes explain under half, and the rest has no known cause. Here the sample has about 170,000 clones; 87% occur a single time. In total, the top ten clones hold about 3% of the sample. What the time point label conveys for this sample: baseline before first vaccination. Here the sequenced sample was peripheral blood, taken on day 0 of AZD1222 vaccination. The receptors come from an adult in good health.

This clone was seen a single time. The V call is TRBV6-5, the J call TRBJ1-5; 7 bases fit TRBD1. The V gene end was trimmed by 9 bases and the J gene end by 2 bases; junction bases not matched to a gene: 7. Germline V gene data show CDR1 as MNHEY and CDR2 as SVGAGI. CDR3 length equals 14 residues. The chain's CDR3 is CASQQGLGNQPQHF. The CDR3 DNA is TGTGCCAGTCAACAGGGGCTCGGCAATCAGCCCCAGCATTTT.

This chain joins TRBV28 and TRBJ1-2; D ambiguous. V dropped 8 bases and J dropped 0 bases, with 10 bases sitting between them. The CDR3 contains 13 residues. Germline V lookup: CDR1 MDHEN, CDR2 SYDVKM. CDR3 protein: CASLAWSNYGYTF. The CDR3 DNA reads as TGTGCCAGCCTGGCCTGGTCTAACTATGGCTACACCTTC.